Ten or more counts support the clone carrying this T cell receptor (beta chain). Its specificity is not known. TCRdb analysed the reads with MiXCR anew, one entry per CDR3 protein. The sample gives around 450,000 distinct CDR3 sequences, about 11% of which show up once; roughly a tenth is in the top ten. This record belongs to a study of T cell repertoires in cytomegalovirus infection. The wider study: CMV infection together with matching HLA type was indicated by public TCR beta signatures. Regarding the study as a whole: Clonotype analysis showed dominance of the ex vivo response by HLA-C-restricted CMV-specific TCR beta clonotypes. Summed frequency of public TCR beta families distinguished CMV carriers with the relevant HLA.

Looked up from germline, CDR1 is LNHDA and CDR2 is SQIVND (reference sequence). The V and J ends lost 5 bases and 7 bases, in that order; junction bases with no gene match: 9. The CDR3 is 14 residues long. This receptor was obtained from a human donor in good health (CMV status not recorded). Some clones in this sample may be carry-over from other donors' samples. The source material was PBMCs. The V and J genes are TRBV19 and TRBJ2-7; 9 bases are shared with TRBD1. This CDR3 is CASSRSQGAREQYF. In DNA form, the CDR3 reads TGTGCCAGTAGTCGATCACAGGGGGCGCGGGAGCAGTACTTC. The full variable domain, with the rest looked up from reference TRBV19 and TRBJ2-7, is DGGITQSPKYLFRKEGQNVTLSCEQNLNHDAMYWYRQDPGQGLRLIYYSQIVNDFQKGDIAEGYSVSREKKESFPLTVTSAQKNPTAFYLCASSRSQGAREQYFGPGTRLTVT.